The entry below describes one TCR beta chain. Its antigen is as yet unknown. Treatment meaning: about 20 received Ad26.COV2.S at low or high dose, single or two shots; 5 received placebo; per-sample allocation not given. Sampling took place 63 days after the first vaccine or placebo injection. The vaccine delivered Wuhan-strain SARS-CoV-2 spike through an Ad26 vector. The V end was cut by 2 bases, the J end by 6 bases, with 9 bases between. CDR3 length: 14 residues. Germline values: CDR1 SGHNT, CDR2 YYREEE (reference sequence). The method was immunoSEQ multiplex PCR; TCRdb's version includes in-frame clones alone and lacks a portion of them. This table has 400,000 to 450,000 clones, 90% appearing once. This record comes from a study of Ad26.COV2.S vaccination and SARS-CoV-2 variants. Study outcomes and limitations: Placebo recipients trailed vaccine recipients in spike-specific TCR breadth. For non-spike TCRs, breadth in vaccine recipients resembled that in placebo recipients. Considerable breadth of spike-specific CD8+ and CD4+ T cell responses has reportedly been documented following vaccination.

The chain carries TRBV5-4 and TRBJ1-6, with D tentatively TRBD1 (5 bases). This TCR came from a person aged 18-60 years who received the Ad26.COV2.S COVID-19 vaccine or a placebo. This sample comprised peripheral blood, obtained in a trial of Ad26.COV2.S vaccine versus placebo. The CDR3 sequence is CASSFGGINSPLHF. The CDR3 DNA sequence: TGTGCCAGCAGCTTTGGGGGTATTAATTCACCCCTCCACTTT. Full variable domain (outside the CDR3, taken from reference TRBV5-4 and TRBJ1-6): ETGVTQSPTHLIKTRGQQVTLRCSSQSGHNTVSWYQQALGQGPQFIFQYYREEENGRGNFPPRFSGLQFPNYSSELNVNALELDDSALYLCASSFGGINSPLHFGNGTRLTVT.